These T cell receptor beta chains were read from a single sample in a study of shared clonotypes between healthy human individuals. Clones were read by immunoSEQ multiplex PCR, and TCRdb kept only the in-frame ones, dropping some. This table has about 2.3 million clones, over 85% appearing once. Input material: naive CD4+ T cells from PBMCs. The origin of the receptors is a man younger than 35 in good health. Some clones in this sample may be carry-over from other donors' samples. Each CDR3 is given with its conserved first and last residue. The D gene is left open where the match is weak. The listing skips clone size in some rows; elsewhere it reads once, few, many or a size class.

abundance	d_gene	v_gene	j_gene	len	CDR3aa	CDR3nt
-	-	TRBV6-1	TRBJ2-7	14	CASSDGQNPYEQYF	TGTGCCAGCAGTGATGGGCAAAACCCCTACGAGCAGTACTTC
-	TRBD1	TRBV19	TRBJ1-1	14	CASSIVGTGSEAFF	TGTGCCAGTAGTATAGTCGGGACAGGCTCTGAAGCTTTCTTT
-	TRBD2	TRBV4-1	TRBJ2-4	20	CASSQDKTEGGPLVKNIQYF	TGCGCCAGCAGCCAAGATAAAACGGAGGGAGGGCCTTTGGTCAAAAACATTCAGTACTTC
-	-	TRBV6-5	TRBJ1-2	13	CASSPRRSYGYTF	TGTGCCAGCAGCCCCCGACGGAGCTATGGCTACACCTTC
-	TRBD1	TRBV25-1	TRBJ1-5	16	CASSEIQGRSNQPQHF	TGTGCCAGCAGTGAAATACAGGGGCGTAGCAATCAGCCCCAGCATTTT
-	-	TRBV7-2	TRBJ2-2	12	CASTVGSGELFF	TGTGCCAGCACCGTTGGTTCCGGGGAGCTGTTTTTT
-	TRBD2	TRBV27	TRBJ2-1	17	CASSFYGLAGGDNEQFF	TGTGCCAGCAGTTTCTACGGACTAGCGGGAGGGGACAATGAGCAGTTCTTC
once	-	TRBV5-5	TRBJ2-1	11	CASAPGAEQFF	TGTGCCAGCGCCCCTGGGGCTGAGCAGTTCTTC
-	-	TRBV6-6	TRBJ2-7	13	CASSYRHSYEQYF	TGTGCCAGCAGTTACCGGCATTCCTACGAGCAGTACTTC
once	TRBD1	TRBV27	TRBJ1-2	15	CASRTRDRGAYGYTF	TGTGCCAGCAGGACCCGGGACAGGGGAGCCTATGGCTACACCTTC
-	TRBD1	TRBV14	TRBJ2-1	15	CASSHMGQGYNEQFF	TGTGCCAGCAGCCATATGGGACAGGGATACAATGAGCAGTTCTTC
-	-	TRBV28	TRBJ2-7	15	CASTPEYLGAREQYF	TGTGCCAGCACCCCGGAATATTTGGGTGCGAGGGAGCAGTACTTC
once	TRBD1	TRBV7-6	TRBJ2-1	16	CASSLSFGTGPNEQFF	TGTGCCAGCAGCCTTAGTTTCGGGACAGGGCCCAATGAGCAGTTCTTC
-	TRBD1	TRBV6-5	TRBJ1-4	16	CASSYPGQGANEKLFF	TGTGCCAGCAGTTACCCCGGACAGGGGGCAAACGAAAAACTGTTTTTT
-	TRBD1	TRBV6-6	TRBJ1-1	15	CASIPRTGGENEAFF	TGTGCCAGCATTCCCCGGACAGGGGGCGAAAATGAAGCTTTCTTT
once	-	TRBV6-5	TRBJ2-1	15	CATHPGDGSYNEQFF	TGTGCCACCCACCCGGGAGACGGCTCCTACAATGAGCAGTTCTTC
-	TRBD1	TRBV5-1	TRBJ2-5	16	CASSYDPGQGGETQYF	TGCGCCAGCAGCTACGACCCGGGACAGGGTGGGGAGACCCAGTACTTC
once	-	TRBV7-9	TRBJ2-1	16	CASSLEAPSLYNEQFF	TGTGCCAGCAGCTTAGAAGCCCCGAGCCTCTACAATGAGCAGTTCTTC
once	-	TRBV25-1	TRBJ2-5	13	CASSEFTDGTQYF	TGTGCCAGCAGTGAATTTACTGATGGGACCCAGTACTTC
-	-	TRBV5-1	TRBJ2-3	13	CASSLEGVDTQYF	TGCGCCAGCAGCTTGGAAGGGGTTGATACGCAGTATTTT
-	TRBD1	TRBV19	TRBJ2-1	15	CASSTATGRLNEQFF	TGTGCCAGTAGTACCGCGACAGGGCGTCTCAATGAGCAGTTCTTC
-	-	TRBV5-1	TRBJ2-1	16	CASSLAWAGLLDEQFF	TGCGCCAGCAGCTTGGCTTGGGCAGGGTTATTGGATGAGCAGTTCTTC
few	-	TRBV7-2	TRBJ1-3	14	CASSLRPSGNTIYF	TGTGCCAGCAGCTTGAGGCCTTCTGGAAACACCATATATTTT
-	-	TRBV7-2	TRBJ1-4	15	CASSFPSATNEKLFF	TGTGCCAGCAGCTTCCCATCTGCGACTAATGAAAAACTGTTTTTT
once	-	TRBV30	TRBJ1-5	14	CAWNSGNSNQPQHF	TGTGCCTGGAATTCCGGAAATAGCAATCAGCCCCAGCATTTT
-	-	TRBV9	TRBJ1-1	14	CASSVAAMNTEAFF	TGTGCCAGCAGCGTAGCAGCCATGAACACTGAAGCTTTCTTT
-	-	TRBV25-1	TRBJ1-6	12	CASSELGSPLHF	TGTGCCAGCAGTGAATTGGGGTCACCCCTCCACTTT
-	TRBD2	TRBV2	TRBJ2-1	15	CASVPGGRDYNEQFF	TGTGCCAGCGTCCCGGGCGGGAGAGACTACAATGAGCAGTTCTTC
-	-	TRBV19	TRBJ2-7	14	CASSIWGSSYEQYF	TGTGCCAGTAGTATTTGGGGGAGTTCCTACGAGCAGTACTTC
-	-	TRBV2	TRBJ2-7	15	CASSEALTRRYEQYF	TGTGCCAGCAGTGAAGCGCTTACTAGGAGGTACGAGCAGTACTTC
-	-	TRBV5-1	TRBJ2-2	14	CASKYILNTGELFF	TGCGCCAGCAAGTATATATTGAACACCGGGGAGCTGTTTTTT
-	-	TRBV5-1	TRBJ1-2	15	CASSLNPVGSYGYTF	TGCGCCAGCAGCTTGAACCCAGTAGGGTCCTATGGCTACACCTTC
-	-	TRBV2	TRBJ2-2	14	CASSEGHATGELFF	TGTGCCAGCAGTGAGGGACACGCCACCGGGGAGCTGTTTTTT
-	TRBD2	TRBV5-1	TRBJ2-1	15	CASSLDLAGGNEQFF	TGCGCCAGCAGCTTGGATCTAGCGGGAGGGAATGAGCAGTTCTTC
-	-	TRBV27	TRBJ2-2	14	CASSFGLSTGELFF	TGTGCCAGCAGTTTTGGCCTATCCACCGGGGAGCTGTTTTTT
few	TRBD1	TRBV4-1	TRBJ1-1	16	CASSHGREGAGTEAFF	TGCGCCAGCAGCCATGGTAGGGAGGGGGCTGGGACTGAAGCTTTCTTT
-	TRBD1	TRBV19	TRBJ1-1	15	CASRDRLYGNTEAFF	TGTGCCAGCAGGGACAGGCTGTACGGGAACACTGAAGCTTTCTTT